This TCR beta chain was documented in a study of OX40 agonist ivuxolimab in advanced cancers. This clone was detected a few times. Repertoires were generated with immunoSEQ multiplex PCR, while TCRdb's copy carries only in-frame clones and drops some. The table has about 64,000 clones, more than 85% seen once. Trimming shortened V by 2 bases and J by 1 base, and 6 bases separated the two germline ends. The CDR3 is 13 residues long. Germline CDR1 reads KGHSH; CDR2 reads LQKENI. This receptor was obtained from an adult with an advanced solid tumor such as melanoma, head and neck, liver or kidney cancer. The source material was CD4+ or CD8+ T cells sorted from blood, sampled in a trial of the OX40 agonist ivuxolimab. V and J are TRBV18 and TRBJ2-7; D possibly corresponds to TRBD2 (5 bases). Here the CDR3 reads CASSPSGSYEQYF. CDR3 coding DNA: TGTGCCAGCTCACCATCGGGGTCCTACGAGCAGTACTTC.